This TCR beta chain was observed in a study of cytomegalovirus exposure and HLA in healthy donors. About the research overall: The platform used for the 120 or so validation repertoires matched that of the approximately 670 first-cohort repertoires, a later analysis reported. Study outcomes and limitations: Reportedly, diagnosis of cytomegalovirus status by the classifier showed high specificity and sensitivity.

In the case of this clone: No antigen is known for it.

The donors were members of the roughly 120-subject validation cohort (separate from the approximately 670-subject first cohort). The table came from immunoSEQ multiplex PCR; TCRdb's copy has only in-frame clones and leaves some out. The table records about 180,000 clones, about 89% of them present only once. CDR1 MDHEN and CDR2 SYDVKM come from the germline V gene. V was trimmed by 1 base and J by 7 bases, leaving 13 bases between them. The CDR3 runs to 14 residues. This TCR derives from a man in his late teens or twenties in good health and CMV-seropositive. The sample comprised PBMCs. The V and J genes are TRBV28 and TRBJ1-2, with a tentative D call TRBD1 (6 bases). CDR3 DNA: TGTGCCAGCAGTTTATACGCAGGGGAAGGTGGCTACACCTTC. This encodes CASSLYAGEGGYTF.